Each of the 22 T cell receptor beta chains below was sequenced from the same sample in a study of persistence of HIV-infected CD4 T cells. These receptors' antigens are unknown. The libraries were made with immunoSEQ version 4 in survey mode. Sequenced by immunoSEQ multiplex PCR; TCRdb stores in-frame clones only, minus some. Among approximately 40,000 clones listed, more than 75% were seen once. Cells were stimulated with overlapping HIV-1 Gag 15-mer peptides. Sorted nonresponding memory CD4+ T cells were CD40L-negative, CD69-negative, CD45RO-high. Material: CD4+ T cells sorted from PBMCs after approximately 19-hour stimulation, obtained from a patient who received antiretroviral therapy. These TCRs come from an adult man with HIV who was CMV-seropositive.

The V call is TRBV7-3, the J call TRBJ1-1, with D uncertain. The V end lost 6 bases, the J end lost 2 bases, and 25 bases lay between the germline ends. This CDR3 spans 18 amino acids. Germline V CDR1 and CDR2: SGHTA, FQGTGA. Here the CDR3 DNA reads TGTGCCAGCAGAAAATACCCCCAAGGAGGGTCTGCTAACACTGAAGCTTTCTTT. Protein sequence: CASRKYPQGGSANTEAFF. Filled out from reference TRBV7-3 and TRBJ1-1, the complete variable domain reads GAGVSQTPSNKVTEKGKYVELRCDPISGHTALYWYRQSLGQGPEFLIYFQGTGAADDSGLPNDRFFAVRPEGSVSTLKIQRTERGDSAVYLCASRKYPQGGSANTEAFFGQGTRLTVV.

This chain joins TRBV5-1 and TRBJ2-5; 7 nucleotides agree with TRBD2. Germline loops: CDR1 SGHRS, CDR2 YFSETQ. The V and J ends lost 2 bases and 1 base, in that order; junction bases with no gene match: 2. The CDR3 extends over 14 amino acids. The CDR3 nucleotides are TGCGCCAGCAGCTTATCTAGCGGCCAAGAGACCCAGTACTTC. It is translated as CASSLSSGQETQYF.

This clone showed up just once. This chain uses TRBV7-2 with TRBJ2-7, with D hard to call. Deletions cut 3 bases from V and 7 bases from J, with 16 bases between. Germline assignment: CDR1 SGHTA and CDR2 FQGNSA. The CDR3 is made up of 14 amino acids. CDR3 protein: CASSLTSTTGEQYF. CDR3 DNA sequence: TGTGCCAGCAGCTTGACTTCCACGACTGGTGAGCAGTACTTC.

A few counts support this clone. The rearrangement uses TRBV19 and TRBJ1-2; the D is unclear. With 0 bases removed from V and 12 bases from J, the gap between germline ends came to 20 bases. This CDR3 is built from 15 residues. The germline gives CDR1 LNHDA, CDR2 SQIVND (reference sequence). For the CDR3, the DNA is TGTGCCAGTAGTATAGATCTACTGGCCAGCTGGACCCACACCTTC. This gives the protein CASSIDLLASWTHTF.

The chain combines TRBV7-9 with TRBJ1-2; D is unresolved. Germline V gene data show CDR1 as SEHNR and CDR2 as FQNEAQ (reference sequence). This CDR3 comprises 11 residues. V was clipped by 3 bases and J by 7 bases, with 6 bases between them. Written as DNA, the CDR3 is TGTGCCAGCAGCTTGGACGGTGGCTACACCTTC. It specifies CASSLDGGYTF.

The count of this clone is one. J is TRBJ1-5 and V is TRBV9, with 9 bases lining up with TRBD1. CDR3 size: 15 residues. Germline values: CDR1 SGDLS, CDR2 YYNGEE. V was clipped by 0 bases and J by 6 bases; unmatched bases: 4. DNA of the CDR3: TGTGCCAGCAGCGTAGGAACAGGGGGCTCTCAGCCCCAGCATTTT. It yields the protein CASSVGTGGSQPQHF.

The CDR3: CATSREQGANEQYF. The CDR3 DNA follows: TGTGCCACCAGCAGGGAACAGGGGGCCAACGAGCAGTACTTC. This sequence joins TRBV15 and TRBJ2-7, with 9 bases matching TRBD1. Trimming cost V 3 bases and J 5 bases; bases outside gene matches: 5. Germline V lookup: CDR1 LNHNV, CDR2 YYDKDF (reference sequence). The CDR3 spans 14 residues.

The chain couples TRBV15 to TRBJ1-6; 7 bases map to TRBD1. Germline CDR1 LNHNV, CDR2 YYDKDF (reference sequence). Losses at the gene ends were 0 bases for V and 6 bases for J; bases not matched to a gene: 5. The CDR3 covers 16 residues. In DNA form, the CDR3 reads TGTGCCACCAGCAGAGATCCTACAGGGGTTAATTCACCCCTCCACTTT. It encodes CATSRDPTGVNSPLHF.

Only a few counts were recorded for this clone. V gene TRBV6-6 combines with J gene TRBJ2-7; possible D gene TRBD2, 5 bases. The CDR3 consists of 14 residues. Germline V gene data show CDR1 as MNHNY and CDR2 as SVGAGI (reference sequence). V was shortened by 5 bases and J by 0 bases, with 11 bases between the two germline ends. The CDR3: CASSPVGSSYEQYF. In nucleotides, the CDR3 is TGTGCCAGCAGTCCAGTGGGGAGCTCCTACGAGCAGTACTTC.

CDR3 DNA: TGTGCCAGCAGCATCGAGCGGGGCTACACCTTC. Translated: CASSIERGYTF. The chain couples TRBV5-6 to TRBJ1-2; D remains unclear. Germline lookup yields CDR1 SGHDT and CDR2 YYEEEE. This CDR3 region has 11 residues. The germline V and J ends were trimmed by 4 bases and 8 bases, with 9 bases remaining between them.

The V and J genes are TRBV28 and TRBJ1-1; 8 nucleotides line up with TRBD1. Per the germline V gene, CDR1 is MDHEN and CDR2 is SYDVKM. The CDR3 spans 14 residues. After removal of 4 bases from V and 11 bases from J, the junction contained 12 bases not matched to a gene. This CDR3 is CASSSPGQGSHAFF. CDR3 sequence (DNA): TGTGCCAGCAGTTCCCCCGGACAGGGCAGTCATGCTTTCTTT.

This clone was seen once. The rearrangement links TRBV4-2 to TRBJ2-7; D gene unclear. This CDR3 is 16 amino acids long. V shed 1 base and J shed 1 base, with 14 bases lying between them. From germline, CDR1 is LGHNA and CDR2 YNFKEQ. DNA for the CDR3: TGTGCCAGCAGCCAAGTTTCGCCTGGGCGATCCTACGAGCAGTACTTC. Residues: CASSQVSPGRSYEQYF.

The table lists this clone with a few counts. The V and J genes are TRBV27 and TRBJ1-5; D ambiguous. This CDR3 is built from 14 residues. V was cut by 1 base and J by 11 bases, with 15 bases left in between. Germline V gene sequence: CDR1 MNHEY, CDR2 SMNVEV (reference sequence). Here the CDR3 DNA reads TGTGCCAGCAGTTTATTACCCCGCACTACAGCCCAGCATTTT. Amino acid sequence: CASSLLPRTTAQHF.

The rearrangement links TRBV14 to TRBJ1-2; TRBD1 matches at 7 bases. This CDR3 has 14 amino acids. CDR1 is SGHDN and CDR2 is FVKESK in the germline V gene. V lost 2 bases, J lost 4 bases, and 4 bases stayed unmatched. This chain's CDR3 is CASSQQGGIYGYTF. For the CDR3, the DNA is TGTGCCAGCAGCCAACAGGGGGGAATCTATGGCTACACCTTC.

The rearrangement links TRBV5-5 to TRBJ2-7; D is possibly TRBD2 (6 bases). CDR1 is SGHKS and CDR2 is YYEKEE in the germline V gene (reference sequence). This CDR3 region has 13 residues. Trimming cost V 4 bases and J 2 bases, with 10 bases left between them. CDR3 DNA sequence: TGTGCCAGCAGCCCCCCGGGAGCCTACGAGCAGTACTTC. It yields the protein CASSPPGAYEQYF.

The chain recombines TRBV24-1 with TRBJ1-2, with 9 bases lining up with TRBD1. The CDR3 sequence is 15 residues long. Germline CDR1 is KGHDR and CDR2 is SFDVKD. The ends lost 3 bases at V and 11 bases at J; junction bases unmatched: 12. The CDR3 bases are TGTGCCACCAGTGATCCGAGGACAGGGGAACAGGGATACACCTTC. Its translation: CATSDPRTGEQGYTF.

This clone was picked up one time. The J gene is TRBJ2-5, the V gene TRBV28; 9 nucleotides match TRBD1. Germline V lookup: CDR1 MDHEN, CDR2 SYDVKM. V shed 6 bases, J shed 4 bases, and the junction held 6 bases outside the gene matches. CDR3 length equals 14 residues. This CDR3 reads CASRWDRVGETQYF. The CDR3 coding sequence is TGTGCCAGCAGATGGGACAGGGTAGGAGAGACCCAGTACTTC.

CDR3 sequence: CASRPYITDTQYF. The CDR3 coding sequence is TGTGCCAGCAGACCTTATATCACAGATACGCAGTATTTT. The rearrangement links TRBV27 to TRBJ2-3; no clear D. This CDR3 comprises 13 residues. In germline, CDR1 is MNHEY, CDR2 SMNVEV (reference sequence). The V gene lost 6 bases and the J gene lost 2 bases, with 9 bases spanning the gap.

The chain uses TRBV19 and TRBJ2-7; TRBD2 is a possible D gene (6 bases). The CDR3 totals 17 residues. V was cut by 0 bases and J by 2 bases, with 17 bases left in between. Germline CDR1 is LNHDA and CDR2 is SQIVND (reference sequence). CDR3 region: CASSIDLPHRGTYEQYF. CDR3 nucleotide sequence: TGTGCCAGTAGTATAGACCTGCCCCACCGGGGGACCTACGAGCAGTACTTC.

This clone was detected only a few times. The J gene is TRBJ1-2, the V gene TRBV30, with D maybe TRBD1 (6 bases). The CDR3 loop spans 13 amino acids. Trimming shortened V by 5 bases and J by 3 bases, and 13 bases separated the two germline ends. Germline CDR1 is GTSNPN and CDR2 is SVGIG (reference sequence). The CDR3 DNA reads as TGTGCCTGGGAACAGGGCTCCGACTATGGCTACACCTTC. It translates to CAWEQGSDYGYTF.

The chain uses TRBV4-3 and TRBJ2-7; no clear D gene. This CDR3 has 13 residues. Germline loops: CDR1 LGHNA, CDR2 YSLEER. Trimming removed 0 bases from V and 5 bases from J, with 8 bases in between. Here the CDR3 DNA reads TGCGCCAGCAGCCAAGATCTTGGTGACGAGCAGTACTTC. The encoded protein is CASSQDLGDEQYF.

This clone was picked up a small number of times. V usage is TRBV2 and J usage is TRBJ2-7; D perhaps matches TRBD2 (6 bases). With 3 bases removed from V and 3 bases from J, the gap between germline ends came to 6 bases. Germline CDR1 and CDR2: SNHLY and FYNNEI. The CDR3 is made up of 12 amino acids. CDR3 amino acids: CASSEEGYEQYF. The CDR3 bases are TGTGCCAGCAGTGAGGAGGGCTACGAGCAGTACTTC.